This TCR beta chain originates from a study of cytomegalovirus exposure and HLA in healthy donors. Study-wide results and limits: According to a later analysis, TCR clusters from the first cohort tended to co-occur in the roughly 110 validation repertoires.

Regarding this clone: Its antigen remains unknown.

The repertoire was sequenced with immunoSEQ multiplex PCR; TCRdb's copy has only in-frame clones and lacks some. Seen here are under 200,000 clones, roughly 81% observed once, and the top ten hold 1% to 1.5%. Germline V lookup: CDR1 MDHEN, CDR2 SYDVKM. The V segment lost 4 bases and the J segment 3 bases; nucleotides outside the gene matches: 2. The CDR3 loop spans 15 amino acids. This TCR derives from a woman aged 25 to 39 in good health and CMV-seronegative. This chain uses TRBV28 with TRBJ2-3; TRBD2 aligns across 12 bases. Sample: PBMCs. The CDR3 sequence: CASSWTSGATDTQYF. CDR3 bases: TGTGCCAGCAGTTGGACTAGCGGGGCTACAGATACGCAGTATTTT.